A single sample is the source of the 17 T cell receptor beta chains below, sequenced in a study of long-term antiretroviral therapy in people with HIV. Researchers report immunoSEQ v3.0 was run at survey level. Clones were sequenced by immunoSEQ multiplex PCR, and TCRdb holds only the in-frame ones, with some missing. This repertoire shows about 23,000 clones, more than 65% found once; its top ten account for 4.5% to 6%. The sample in question was unsorted PBMCs, obtained 0.3 years after starting antiretroviral therapy. These receptors were taken from a man between 45 and 60 years old with HIV.

The rearrangement uses TRBV4-3 and TRBJ2-3, with a possible D match to TRBD1 (5 bases). With 1 base removed from V and 4 bases from J, the gap between germline ends came to 15 bases. CDR3 length equals 16 residues. Germline V lookup: CDR1 LGHNA, CDR2 YSLEER. CDR3 in DNA: TGCGCCAGCAGCCAAGGGGCCGTGGGGCACGCAGATACGCAGTATTTT. Translated: CASSQGAVGHADTQYF.

V gene TRBV28 combines with J gene TRBJ1-3, with TRBD1 identical over 7 bases. V shed 5 bases, J shed 2 bases, and the junction held 9 bases outside the gene matches. The CDR3 consists of 16 residues. Germline V lookup: CDR1 MDHEN, CDR2 SYDVKM. The chain's CDR3 is CASSPWTGSAGNTIYF. CDR3 bases: TGTGCCAGCAGTCCGTGGACAGGATCAGCTGGAAACACCATATATTTT.

This clone has just a few counts. The chain uses TRBV2 and TRBJ1-3; 7 bases agree with TRBD1. There are 11 residues in the CDR3. Germline assignment: CDR1 SNHLY and CDR2 FYNNEI. The junction had 0 bases not matched to a gene; V was cut back by 6 bases and J by 7 bases. CDR3: CASRQGNTIYF. CDR3 DNA sequence: TGTGCCAGCAGACAGGGGAACACCATATATTTT.

The chain combines TRBV19 with TRBJ2-5; TRBD1 is a possible D gene (6 bases). This CDR3 comprises 14 residues. Germline values: CDR1 LNHDA, CDR2 SQIVND (reference sequence). Trimming took 3 bases from V and 2 from J, leaving 10 bases between them. CDR3 sequence reads: CASSIRGLQETQYF. The CDR3 DNA reads as TGTGCCAGTAGTATTAGGGGGTTACAAGAGACCCAGTACTTC.

The chain employs TRBV4-1 and TRBJ2-7; D gene ambiguous. The CDR3 covers 16 residues. Trimming left V 0 bases short and J 6 bases short, with 18 bases between. Germline V gives CDR1 MGHRA, CDR2 YSYEKL. CDR3 sequence (DNA): TGCGCCAGCAGCCAAGATCTCCAGCCCCGCCGTGGCGAGCAGTACTTC. It translates to CASSQDLQPRRGEQYF.

The CDR3 loop is CASSLGQYNSPLHF. CDR3 DNA: TGTGCCAGCAGCTTGGGGCAGTATAATTCACCCCTCCACTTT. V and J are TRBV5-4 and TRBJ1-6; no clear D. In germline, CDR1 is SGHNT, CDR2 YYREEE (reference sequence). With 0 bases removed from V and 4 bases from J, the gap between germline ends came to 5 bases. The CDR3 has 14 residues.

This chain uses TRBV7-2 with TRBJ2-3; 10 positions agree with TRBD2. J was trimmed by 5 bases and V by 6 bases; bases with no gene match: 8. CDR3 length: 15 amino acids. Germline-derived CDR1 and CDR2 are SGHTA and FQGNSA. CDR3 loop: CASRQREGIGDTQYF. The CDR3 DNA follows: TGTGCCAGCAGGCAGCGGGAGGGAATAGGAGATACGCAGTATTTT.

The genes are TRBV5-1 and TRBJ2-1, with a possible D match to TRBD2 (5 bases). CDR1 and CDR2 (germline): SGHRS, YFSETQ. V dropped 4 bases and J dropped 0 bases, with 11 bases sitting between them. The CDR3 spans 15 residues. The chain's CDR3 is CASSPGLPSYNEQFF. The CDR3 region has the DNA TGCGCCAGCAGCCCCGGACTCCCCTCCTACAATGAGCAGTTCTTC.

Notes on this clone: One end of the junction fails to match germline, which may point to a read error. The chain carries TRBV28 and TRBJ2-7, with a tentative D call TRBD1 (5 bases). The CDR3 runs to 16 residues. Germline lookup yields CDR1 MDHEN and CDR2 SYDVKM. The CDR3 reads CASGLFRGPPSYEQYF. CDR3 DNA: TGTGCCAGCGGTTTATTTAGGGGCCCCCCCTCCTACGAGCAGTACTTC.

This clone came up once. The chain uses TRBV5-1 and TRBJ1-2, with unresolved D. Germline V gene lookup returns CDR1 SGHRS and CDR2 YFSETQ. V lost 2 bases to trimming and J lost 2 bases, with 7 bases between them. The CDR3 covers 13 residues. The CDR3 is CASSLAVNYGYTF. CDR3 nucleotides: TGCGCCAGCAGCTTAGCAGTGAACTATGGCTACACCTTC.

This clone was detected only a few times. This chain links TRBV11-2 with TRBJ1-6; 7 bases agree with TRBD1. The CDR3 extends over 16 amino acids. Germline CDR1 SGHAT, CDR2 FQNNGV. The J segment lost 7 bases and the V segment lost 5 bases, leaving 11 bases of the junction unmatched. CDR3 bases: TGTGCCAGCAGCACCAGGCGGACAGGCACCAATTCACCCCTCCACTTT. It encodes CASSTRRTGTNSPLHF.

This clone ranks as medium-sized (0.01 to 0.1%). The chain recombines TRBV30 with TRBJ1-2; no clear D. The CDR3 covers 11 residues. Germline V gene sequence: CDR1 GTSNPN, CDR2 SVGIG (reference sequence). V was clipped by 3 bases and J by 6 bases, with 8 bases between them. In DNA form, the CDR3 reads TGTGCCTGGAGGGACCACCATGGCTACACCTTC. It encodes CAWRDHHGYTF. Using reference TRBV30 and TRBJ1-2 for the parts outside the CDR3, the full variable domain is SQTIHQWPATLVQPVGSPLSLECTVEGTSNPNLYWYRQAAGRGLQLLFYSVGIGQISSEVPQNLSASRPQDRQFILSSKKLLLSDSGFYLCAWRDHHGYTFGSGTRLTVV.

The V and J genes are TRBV6-1 and TRBJ2-6; TRBD1 agrees at 8 bases. Trimming cost V 2 bases and J 0 bases; bases outside gene matches: 3. Germline V gives CDR1 MNHNS, CDR2 SASEGT. The CDR3 sequence is 17 residues long. CDR3 sequence (DNA): TGTGCCAGCAGTGAATACGGACAGGGCTCTGGGGCCAACGTCCTGACTTTC. Residues: CASSEYGQGSGANVLTF.

The chain is built from TRBV10-2 and TRBJ1-1; D is perhaps TRBD1 (5 bases). The germline V gene encodes CDR1 WSHSY and CDR2 SAAADI. Trimming left V 0 bases short and J 2 bases short, with 10 bases between. The CDR3 is 15 residues long. The CDR3 DNA is TGCGCCAGCAGTGAGTCCGGGGACCTTAACACTGAAGCTTTCTTT. This encodes CASSESGDLNTEAFF.

V usage is TRBV19 and J usage is TRBJ1-4; D possibly corresponds to TRBD1 (5 bases). The germline V gene encodes CDR1 LNHDA and CDR2 SQIVND (reference sequence). Deletions cut 10 bases from V and 7 bases from J, with 13 bases between. CDR3 size: 12 residues. The CDR3 region is CAIRDPTEKLFF. The DNA of the CDR3 is TGTGCCATACGGGACCCGACTGAAAAACTGTTTTTT.

The chain links TRBV11-2 to TRBJ2-1; TRBD2 aligns across 14 bases. V shed 5 bases, J shed 16 bases, and the junction held 10 bases outside the gene matches. The germline V gene encodes CDR1 SGHAT and CDR2 FQNNGV. There are 14 residues in the CDR3. CDR3 bases: TGTGCCAGCAGCCCGGGACTAGCGGGGGCCCAAAGTTTCTTC. It codes for CASSPGLAGAQSFF.

The chain combines TRBV11-3 with TRBJ2-1; D not certain. Germline lookup yields CDR1 SGHNT and CDR2 YENEEA. Deletions cut 0 bases from V and 5 bases from J, with 5 bases between. This CDR3 contains 13 residues. Here the CDR3 DNA reads TGTGCCAGCAGCTTAGAAGGAGACAATGAGCAGTTCTTC. Its protein product is CASSLEGDNEQFF. The entire variable domain, with the rest obtained from reference TRBV11-3 and TRBJ2-1, is as follows: EAGVVQSPRYKIIEKKQPVAFWCNPISGHNTLYWYLQNLGQGPELLIRYENEEAVDDSQLPKDRFSAERLKGVDSTLKIQPAELGDSAVYLCASSLEGDNEQFFGPGTRLTVL.